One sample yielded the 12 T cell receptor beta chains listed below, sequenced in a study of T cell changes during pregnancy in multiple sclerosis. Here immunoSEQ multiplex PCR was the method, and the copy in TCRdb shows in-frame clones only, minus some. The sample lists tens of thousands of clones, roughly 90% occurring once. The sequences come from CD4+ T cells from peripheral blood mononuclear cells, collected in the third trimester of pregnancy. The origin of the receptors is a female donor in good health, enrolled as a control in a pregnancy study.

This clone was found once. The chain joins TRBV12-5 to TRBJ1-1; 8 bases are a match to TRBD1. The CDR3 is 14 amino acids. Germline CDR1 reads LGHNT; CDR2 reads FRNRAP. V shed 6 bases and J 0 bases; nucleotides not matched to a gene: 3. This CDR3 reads CASGRTGMNTEAFF. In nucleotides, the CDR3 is TGTGCTAGTGGCCGGACAGGGATGAACACTGAAGCTTTCTTT.

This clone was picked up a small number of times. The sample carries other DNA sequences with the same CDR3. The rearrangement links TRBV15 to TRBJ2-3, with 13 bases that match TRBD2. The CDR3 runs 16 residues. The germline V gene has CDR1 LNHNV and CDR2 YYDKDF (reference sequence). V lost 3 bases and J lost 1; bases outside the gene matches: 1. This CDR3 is CATSSGLAGGTDTQYF. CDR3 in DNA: TGTGCCACCAGCAGTGGACTAGCGGGGGGCACAGATACGCAGTATTTT.

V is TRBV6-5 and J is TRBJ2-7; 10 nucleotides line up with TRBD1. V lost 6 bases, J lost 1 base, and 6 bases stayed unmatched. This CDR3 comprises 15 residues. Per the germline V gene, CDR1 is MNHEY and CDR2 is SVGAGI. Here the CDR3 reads CASRSEGQGSYEQYF. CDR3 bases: TGTGCCAGCAGATCTGAGGGACAGGGGTCCTACGAGCAGTACTTC.

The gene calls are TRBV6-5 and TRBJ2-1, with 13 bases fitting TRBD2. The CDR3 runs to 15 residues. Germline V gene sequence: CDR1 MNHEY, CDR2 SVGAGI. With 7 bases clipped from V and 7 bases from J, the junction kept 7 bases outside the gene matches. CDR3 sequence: CASIQGLAGENEQFF. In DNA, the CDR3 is TGTGCCAGCATTCAAGGACTAGCGGGGGAGAATGAGCAGTTCTTC.

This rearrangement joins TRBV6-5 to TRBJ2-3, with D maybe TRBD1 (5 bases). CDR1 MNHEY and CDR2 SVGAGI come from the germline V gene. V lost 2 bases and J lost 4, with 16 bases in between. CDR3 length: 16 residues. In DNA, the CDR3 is TGTGCCAGCAGTTACGGGGCAGGGTCGTTGGCAGATACGCAGTATTTT. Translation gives CASSYGAGSLADTQYF.

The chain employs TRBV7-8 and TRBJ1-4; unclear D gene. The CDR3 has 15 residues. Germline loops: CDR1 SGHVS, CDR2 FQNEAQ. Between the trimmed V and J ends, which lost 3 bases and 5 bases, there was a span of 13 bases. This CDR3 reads CASSFVLNGNEKLFF. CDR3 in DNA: TGTGCCAGCAGCTTTGTGTTGAACGGGAATGAAAAACTGTTTTTT.

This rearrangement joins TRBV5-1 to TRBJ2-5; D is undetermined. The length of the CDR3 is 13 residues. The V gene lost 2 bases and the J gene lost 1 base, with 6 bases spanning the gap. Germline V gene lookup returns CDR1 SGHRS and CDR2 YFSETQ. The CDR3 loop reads CASSLLTQETQYF. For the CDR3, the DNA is TGCGCCAGCAGCTTACTAACCCAAGAGACCCAGTACTTC.

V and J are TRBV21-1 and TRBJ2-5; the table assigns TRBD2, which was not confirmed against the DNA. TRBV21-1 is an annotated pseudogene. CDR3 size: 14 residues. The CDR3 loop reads CASSKLRGPETQYF. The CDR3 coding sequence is TGTGCCAGCAGCAAGCTGCGGGGGCCGGAGACCCAGTACTTC.

The chain's CDR3 is CATSRTSGEAYEQYF. Here the CDR3 DNA reads TGTGCCACCAGCAGAACTAGCGGCGAGGCCTACGAGCAGTACTTC. J is TRBJ2-7 and V is TRBV15, with TRBD2 matching 8 bases. V was pared by 2 bases and J by 2 bases, with 5 bases of the junction left unmatched. The V gene's germline CDR1 is LNHNV and CDR2 YYDKDF (reference sequence). The CDR3 loop spans 15 amino acids.

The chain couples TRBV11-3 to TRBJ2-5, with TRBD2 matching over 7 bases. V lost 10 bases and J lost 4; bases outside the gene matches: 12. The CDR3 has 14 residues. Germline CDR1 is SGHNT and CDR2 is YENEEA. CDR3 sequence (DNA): TGTGCCACCCACCGGGCGGGGGAGGGAGAGACCCAGTACTTC. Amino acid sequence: CATHRAGEGETQYF. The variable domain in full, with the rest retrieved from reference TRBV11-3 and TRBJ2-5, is EAGVVQSPRYKIIEKKQPVAFWCNPISGHNTLYWYLQNLGQGPELLIRYENEEAVDDSQLPKDRFSAERLKGVDSTLKIQPAELGDSAVYLCATHRAGEGETQYFGPGTRLLVL.

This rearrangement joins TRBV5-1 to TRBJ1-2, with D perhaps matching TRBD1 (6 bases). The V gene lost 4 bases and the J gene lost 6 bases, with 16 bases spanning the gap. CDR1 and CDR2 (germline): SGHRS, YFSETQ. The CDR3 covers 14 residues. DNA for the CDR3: TGCGCCAGCAGCCGGACTCAGGGGTCAGATGGCTACACCTTC. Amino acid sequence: CASSRTQGSDGYTF.

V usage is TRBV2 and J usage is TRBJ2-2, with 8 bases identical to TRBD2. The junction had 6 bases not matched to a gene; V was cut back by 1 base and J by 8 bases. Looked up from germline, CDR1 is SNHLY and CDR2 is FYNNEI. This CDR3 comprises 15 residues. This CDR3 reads CASSEEAGGVGELFF. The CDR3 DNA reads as TGTGCCAGCAGTGAAGAGGCGGGGGGAGTTGGGGAGCTGTTTTTT.